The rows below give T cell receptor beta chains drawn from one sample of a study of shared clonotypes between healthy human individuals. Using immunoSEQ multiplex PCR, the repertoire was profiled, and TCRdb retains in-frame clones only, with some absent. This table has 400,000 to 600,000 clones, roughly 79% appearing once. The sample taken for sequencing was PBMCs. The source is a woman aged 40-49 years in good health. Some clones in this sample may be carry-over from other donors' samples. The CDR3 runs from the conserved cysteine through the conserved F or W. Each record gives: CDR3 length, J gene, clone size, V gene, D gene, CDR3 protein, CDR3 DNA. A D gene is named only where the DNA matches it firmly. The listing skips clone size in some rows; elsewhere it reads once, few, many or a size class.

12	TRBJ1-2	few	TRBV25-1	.	CASSDHSHGYTF	TGTGCCAGCAGTGATCATTCCCATGGCTACACCTTC
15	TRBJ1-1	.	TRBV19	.	CASSMSPQSQTEAFF	TGTGCCAGTAGTATGAGTCCGCAGAGTCAAACTGAAGCTTTCTTT
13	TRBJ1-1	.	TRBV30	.	CAWSNGQNTEAFF	TGTGCCTGGAGTAACGGACAGAACACTGAAGCTTTCTTT
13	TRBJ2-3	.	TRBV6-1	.	CASSERGRDTQYF	TGTGCCAGCAGCGAAAGGGGCCGGGATACGCAGTATTTT
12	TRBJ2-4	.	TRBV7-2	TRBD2	CASSPGGTSEYF	TGTGCCAGCAGCCCAGGTGGGACTAGTGAGTACTTC
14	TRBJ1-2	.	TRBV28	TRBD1	CASTRDRGNYGYTF	TGTGCCAGCACCAGAGACAGGGGTAACTATGGCTACACCTTC
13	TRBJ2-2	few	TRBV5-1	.	CASSVQGTGELFF	TGCGCCAGCAGCGTGCAGGGTACCGGGGAGCTGTTTTTT
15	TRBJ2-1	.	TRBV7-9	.	CASRSRDWKLGEQFF	TGTGCCAGCAGGAGCCGGGACTGGAAACTCGGTGAGCAGTTCTTC
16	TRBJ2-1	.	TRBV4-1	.	CASSLSGGVTVGEQFF	TGCGCCAGCAGCCTAAGTGGGGGAGTCACGGTTGGTGAGCAGTTCTTC
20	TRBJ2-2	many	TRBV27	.	CASSLSGDLDLLSNTGELFF	TGTGCCAGCAGTTTATCCGGGGATTTGGATCTCCTCTCGAACACCGGGGAGCTGTTTTTT
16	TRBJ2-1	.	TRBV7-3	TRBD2	CASSEGLAGGYNEQFF	TGTGCCAGCAGCGAGGGACTAGCGGGAGGGTACAATGAGCAGTTCTTC
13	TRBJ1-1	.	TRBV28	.	CASAGTENTEAFF	TGTGCCAGCGCAGGCACAGAGAACACTGAAGCTTTCTTT
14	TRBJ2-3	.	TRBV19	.	CASTNRGRADTQYF	TGTGCCAGTACCAACCGGGGTAGGGCAGATACGCAGTATTTT
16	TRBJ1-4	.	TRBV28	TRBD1	CASRWETGAPNEKLFF	TGTGCCAGCAGGTGGGAGACAGGGGCGCCTAATGAAAAACTGTTTTTT
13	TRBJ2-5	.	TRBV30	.	CAWAGTPLGTQYF	TGTGCCTGGGCAGGGACCCCCCTGGGTACCCAGTACTTC
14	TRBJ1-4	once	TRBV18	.	CASSPEATNEKLFF	TGTGCCAGCTCACCGGAGGCAACTAATGAAAAACTGTTTTTT
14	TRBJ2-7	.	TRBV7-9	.	CASSLDGGWNEQYF	TGTGCCAGCAGCTTAGATGGAGGCTGGAACGAGCAGTACTTC
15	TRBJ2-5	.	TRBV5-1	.	CASSLGATAVETQYF	TGCGCCAGCAGCTTGGGAGCCACTGCGGTCGAGACCCAGTACTTC
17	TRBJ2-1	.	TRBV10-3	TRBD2	CAISGSLAGTDYNEQFF	TGTGCCATCAGTGGATCGCTAGCGGGAACGGATTACAATGAGCAGTTCTTC
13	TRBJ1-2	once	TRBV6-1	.	CASTALASDGYTF	TGTGCCAGCACCGCGTTGGCCAGTGATGGCTACACCTTC
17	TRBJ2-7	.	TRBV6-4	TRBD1	CASSDSAGDRGSYEQYF	TGTGCCAGCAGTGACTCCGCCGGGGACAGGGGCTCCTACGAGCAGTACTTC
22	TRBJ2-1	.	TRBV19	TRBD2	CASSRGSGSPEYLWSSYNEQFF	TGTGCCAGTAGTAGAGGTAGCGGGAGTCCCGAGTATTTATGGAGCTCCTACAATGAGCAGTTCTTC
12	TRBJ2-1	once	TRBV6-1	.	CASSDYFNEQFF	TGTGCCAGCAGTGACTACTTCAATGAGCAGTTCTTC
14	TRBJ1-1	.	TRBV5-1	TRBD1	CASSPTQGDTEAFF	TGCGCCAGCAGCCCGACACAGGGGGACACTGAAGCTTTCTTT
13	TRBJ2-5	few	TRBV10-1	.	CASSDPYQETQYF	TGCGCCAGCAGTGACCCGTACCAAGAGACCCAGTACTTC
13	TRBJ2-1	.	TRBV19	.	CASSWSTRNEQFF	TGTGCCAGTAGCTGGTCTACACGGAATGAGCAGTTCTTC
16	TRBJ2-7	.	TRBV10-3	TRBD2	CAISESGLAGANEQYF	TGTGCCATCAGTGAGTCGGGACTAGCGGGAGCGAACGAGCAGTACTTC
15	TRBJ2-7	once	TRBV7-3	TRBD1	CASSSSGTGGEEQYF	TGTGCCAGCAGCTCCTCCGGGACAGGGGGTGAAGAGCAGTACTTC
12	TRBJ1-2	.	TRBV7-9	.	CASSLDGGGYTF	TGTGCCAGCAGTCTAGATGGTGGCGGCTACACCTTC
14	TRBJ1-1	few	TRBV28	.	CASSLPTGPTEAFF	TGTGCCAGCAGCCTTCCTACAGGGCCCACTGAAGCTTTCTTT
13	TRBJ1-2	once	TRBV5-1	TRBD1	CASTMDRGDGYTF	TGCGCCAGCACCATGGACAGGGGTGATGGCTACACCTTC
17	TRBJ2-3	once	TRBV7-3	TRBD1	CASSHTGTGVWSDTQYF	TGTGCCAGCAGCCACACCGGGACAGGGGTCTGGTCAGATACGCAGTATTTT
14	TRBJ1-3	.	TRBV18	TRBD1	CASSRDRAGNTIYF	TGTGCCAGCTCAAGGGACAGGGCTGGAAACACCATATATTTT
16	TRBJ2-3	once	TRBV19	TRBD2	CASSNKVAGATDTQYF	TGTGCCAGTAGTAACAAAGTAGCGGGGGCCACAGATACGCAGTATTTT
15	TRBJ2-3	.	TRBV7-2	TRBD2	CASSLGGRATDTQYF	TGTGCCAGCAGCTTAGGCGGGAGGGCCACAGATACGCAGTATTTT
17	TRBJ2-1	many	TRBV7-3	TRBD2	CASSQAGVAGVSNEQFF	TGTGCCAGCAGCCAGGCTGGGGTAGCGGGAGTTTCAAATGAGCAGTTCTTC
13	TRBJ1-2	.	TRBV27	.	CASAPPGLYGYTF	TGTGCCAGCGCCCCTCCGGGTCTCTATGGCTACACCTTC
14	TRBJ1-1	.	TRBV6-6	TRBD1	CASSQQGGVGEAFF	TGTGCCAGCAGCCAACAGGGGGGGGTTGGTGAAGCTTTCTTT
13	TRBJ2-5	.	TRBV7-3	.	CASSSRGVETQYF	TGTGCCAGCAGCTCCAGAGGAGTGGAGACCCAGTACTTC
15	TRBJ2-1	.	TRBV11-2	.	CASSRGESSYNEQFF	TGTGCCAGCAGCCGTGGAGAGAGCTCCTACAATGAGCAGTTCTTC